This TCR beta chain came from a study of CD8 T cells in Susac syndrome. The CDR3 is 13 residues long. V shed 1 base and J shed 8 bases, with 14 bases lying between them. The germline V gene encodes CDR1 GTSNPN and CDR2 SVGIG (reference sequence). The authors reverse transcribed 0.5 to 1 ug RNA with random hexamers. TCRdb called the immunoSEQ multiplex PCR reads again in MiXCR, with one record for every CDR3 protein. The data show roughly 200,000 distinct CDR3 sequences, with roughly 94% seen just once and around 0.076% held by the top ten. The sequencing sample was made of CD4+ T cells from PBMCs. This receptor was taken from a human donor with multiple sclerosis. The V gene is TRBV30, the J gene TRBJ1-2; no firm D call. The CDR3 DNA sequence: TGTGCCTGGAGTGCCTTAAGTATCGCCGGCTACACCTTC. Its protein is CAWSALSIAGYTF.